One and the same sample provided the 28 T cell receptor beta chains below, sequenced in a study of OX40 agonist ivuxolimab in advanced cancers. Data came from immunoSEQ multiplex PCR; TCRdb stores just in-frame clones and leaves some out. The table has 90,000 or so clones, 80% to 90% seen once; the top ten hold 0.3% to 0.4%. The sequences come from CD4+ or CD8+ T cells sorted from blood, collected in a trial of the OX40 agonist ivuxolimab. These receptor sequences come from an adult with an advanced solid tumor such as melanoma, head and neck, liver or kidney cancer.

The chain combines TRBV27 with TRBJ2-2, with D tentatively TRBD1 (6 bases). The CDR3 has 14 amino acids. The germline V gene has CDR1 MNHEY and CDR2 SMNVEV (reference sequence). V was shortened by 5 bases and J by 3 bases, with 10 bases between the two germline ends. CDR3 amino acids: CASSLQGYTGELFF. CDR3 in DNA: TGTGCCAGCAGTCTACAGGGATACACCGGGGAGCTGTTTTTT.

The genes are TRBV30 and TRBJ1-1; D might be TRBD1 (6 bases). The V and J ends lost 4 bases and 0 bases respectively, with 15 bases between them. Per the germline V gene, CDR1 is GTSNPN and CDR2 is SVGIG (reference sequence). CDR3 length: 15 residues. The CDR3 spells CAWKRGGRMNTEAFF. CDR3 nucleotide sequence: TGTGCCTGGAAAAGGGGGGGCCGGATGAACACTGAAGCTTTCTTT.

This chain connects TRBV15 to TRBJ2-1; D is unresolved. The germline V gene encodes CDR1 LNHNV and CDR2 YYDKDF (reference sequence). V was clipped by 0 bases and J by 6 bases, with 15 bases between them. The CDR3 has 16 amino acids. CDR3: CATSRDLMGYRNEQFF. The CDR3 bases are TGTGCCACCAGCAGAGATCTAATGGGGTACCGCAATGAGCAGTTCTTC.

CDR3 sequence (DNA): TGTGCCAGCAGCTTCAACAGGGGGAGTTTTGGTAACGATGAAAAACTGTTTTTT. Translated, it gives CASSFNRGSFGNDEKLFF. The genes are TRBV5-8 and TRBJ1-4, with TRBD1 matching 8 bases. Germline assignment: CDR1 SGHTS and CDR2 YDEGEE. This CDR3 spans 18 amino acids. The junction had 15 bases not matched to a gene; V was cut back by 2 bases and J by 6 bases.

The count of this clone is one. The J gene is TRBJ2-1, the V gene TRBV9, with D perhaps TRBD1 (5 bases). Germline assignment: CDR1 SGDLS and CDR2 YYNGEE. This CDR3 has 15 residues. The V end lost 0 bases, the J end lost 5 bases, and 12 bases lay between the germline ends. The CDR3 nucleotides read TGTGCCAGCAGCGTAGAGGGGTACCCCCACAATGAGCAGTTCTTC. It encodes CASSVEGYPHNEQFF.

V and J are TRBV18 and TRBJ1-2; D remains ambiguous. The germline V and J ends were trimmed by 2 bases and 4 bases, with 8 bases remaining between them. Germline V lookup: CDR1 KGHSH, CDR2 LQKENI. This CDR3 has 13 residues. In DNA, the CDR3 is TGTGCCAGCTCACCAGACGGTATCTATGGCTACACCTTC. This sequence encodes CASSPDGIYGYTF. The full variable domain, rest sourced from reference TRBV18 and TRBJ1-2, is NAGVMQNPRHLVRRRGQEARLRCSPMKGHSHVYWYRQLPEEGLKFMVYLQKENIIDESGMPKERFSAEFPKEGPSILRIQQVVRGDSAAYFCASSPDGIYGYTFGSGTRLTVV.

The V call is TRBV19, the J call TRBJ2-1; TRBD2 aligns across 8 bases. The CDR3 length is 14 residues. Germline CDR1 reads LNHDA; CDR2 reads SQIVND (reference sequence). Trimming took 6 bases from V and 3 from J; bases not matched to a gene: 4. The DNA for the CDR3 is TGTGCCAGTAGAGCGGGAGCCGACTACAATGAGCAGTTCTTC. This sequence encodes CASRAGADYNEQFF. The variable domain in full, with the rest retrieved from reference TRBV19 and TRBJ2-1, is DGGITQSPKYLFRKEGQNVTLSCEQNLNHDAMYWYRQDPGQGLRLIYYSQIVNDFQKGDIAEGYSVSREKKESFPLTVTSAQKNPTAFYLCASRAGADYNEQFFGPGTRLTVL.

The chain employs TRBV5-4 and TRBJ2-5; 7 bases are a match to TRBD1. Germline CDR1 reads SGHNT; CDR2 reads YYREEE (reference sequence). The CDR3 extends over 15 amino acids. J was trimmed by 5 bases and V by 3 bases; bases with no gene match: 10. CDR3 loop: CASSSQGDRGETQYF. In nucleotides, the CDR3 is TGTGCCAGCAGCTCCCAGGGGGACAGAGGCGAGACCCAGTACTTC.

The genes are TRBV9 and TRBJ2-5; D may match TRBD1 or TRBD2 (5 bases each). This CDR3 has 15 amino acids. V dropped 2 bases and J dropped 0 bases, with 11 bases sitting between them. CDR1 is SGDLS and CDR2 is YYNGEE in the germline V gene. The CDR3 DNA is TGTGCCAGCAGCGTTCTGGGACGGAACCAAGAGACCCAGTACTTC. This codes for CASSVLGRNQETQYF.

V usage is TRBV7-3 and J usage is TRBJ2-3; D is undetermined. Germline loops: CDR1 SGHTA, CDR2 FQGTGA. This CDR3 is 18 amino acids long. Trimming shortened V by 2 bases and J by 0 bases, and 18 bases separated the two germline ends. The CDR3 bases are TGTGCCAGCAGCTTATCTATCGAACGAACTTCTAGCACAGATACGCAGTATTTT. Translated, it gives CASSLSIERTSSTDTQYF. The full variable domain, rest sourced from reference TRBV7-3 and TRBJ2-3, is GAGVSQTPSNKVTEKGKYVELRCDPISGHTALYWYRQSLGQGPEFLIYFQGTGAADDSGLPNDRFFAVRPEGSVSTLKIQRTERGDSAVYLCASSLSIERTSSTDTQYFGPGTRLTVL.

The gene calls are TRBV6-4 and TRBJ1-3; D remains unclear. This CDR3 spans 13 amino acids. In germline, CDR1 is MRHNA, CDR2 SNTAGT. The germline V and J ends were trimmed by 3 bases and 0 bases, with 3 bases remaining between them. The CDR3 reads CASSEGSGNTIYF. CDR3 coding DNA: TGTGCCAGCAGTGAGGGCTCTGGAAACACCATATATTTT.

The rearrangement joins TRBV28 to TRBJ2-3, with D tentatively TRBD2 (6 bases). CDR1 is MDHEN, CDR2 SYDVKM, per germline. The CDR3 is 14 residues long. V lost 2 bases, J lost 0 bases, and 6 bases lay in between. Here the CDR3 DNA reads TGTGCCAGCAGTTTAGGAGGGAGCACAGATACGCAGTATTTT. Its protein product is CASSLGGSTDTQYF.

The chain carries TRBV7-8 and TRBJ2-7; 11 positions agree with TRBD2. Germline V gene data show CDR1 as SGHVS and CDR2 as FQNEAQ. The CDR3 consists of 19 residues. The J segment lost 3 bases and the V segment lost 0 bases, leaving 13 bases of the junction unmatched. CDR3 DNA: TGTGCCAGCAGCTTAGCGAAGACTAGCGGGGCCCGGGGGGTCTACGAGCAGTACTTC. This translates into CASSLAKTSGARGVYEQYF. The variable domain in full, completed from reference TRBV7-8 and TRBJ2-7, reads GAGVSQSPRYKVAKRGQDVALRCDPISGHVSLFWYQQALGQGPEFLTYFQNEAQLDKSGLPSDRFFAERPEGSVSTLKIQRTQQEDSAVYLCASSLAKTSGARGVYEQYFGPGTRLTVT.

This sequence joins TRBV4-1 and TRBJ1-3; D not resolved. V was trimmed by 0 bases and J by 0 bases, leaving 6 bases between them. Germline V gene lookup returns CDR1 MGHRA and CDR2 YSYEKL. CDR3 length: 15 amino acids. CDR3 protein: CASSQDRNSGNTIYF. DNA for the CDR3: TGCGCCAGCAGCCAAGATCGCAACTCTGGAAACACCATATATTTT.

The gene calls are TRBV7-2 and TRBJ1-1; D not resolved. From germline, CDR1 is SGHTA and CDR2 FQGNSA. The CDR3 spans 14 residues. Deletions cut 5 bases from V and 4 bases from J, with 14 bases between. The CDR3 DNA is TGTGCCAGCAGCCCTTGGGCACGGGTCACTGAAGCTTTCTTT. The encoded protein is CASSPWARVTEAFF.

The CDR3 region has the DNA TGTGCCAGTAGTATTGCAAGGGGCGCGATAGAGACCCAGTACTTC. Protein: CASSIARGAIETQYF. The chain uses TRBV19 and TRBJ2-5, with a weak D call TRBD1 (5 bases). The CDR3 is 15 residues long. V lost 3 bases to trimming and J lost 4 bases, with 15 bases between them. Germline CDR1 is LNHDA and CDR2 is SQIVND (reference sequence).

The chain combines TRBV28 with TRBJ1-1; no firm D call. Germline V gene sequence: CDR1 MDHEN, CDR2 SYDVKM. Trimming stripped 5 bases from V and 8 bases from J, with 21 bases between. The CDR3 runs to 15 residues. The CDR3 protein is CASSILEWAGGEAFF. The CDR3 DNA follows: TGTGCCAGCAGTATATTGGAGTGGGCAGGCGGGGAAGCTTTCTTT.

The chain recombines TRBV9 with TRBJ1-3; D gene ambiguous. V lost 0 bases and J 6 bases, leaving 10 bases between the germline ends. This CDR3 has 14 residues. Germline CDR1 reads SGDLS; CDR2 reads YYNGEE. The CDR3, as DNA: TGTGCCAGCAGCGTAGGTGGCAGTCAAAACACCATATATTTT. Protein sequence: CASSVGGSQNTIYF.

This CDR3 reads CASKSEGAGGYTF. The CDR3 DNA is TGTGCCAGCAAGTCCGAGGGGGCCGGTGGCTACACCTTC. The chain recombines TRBV25-1 with TRBJ1-2; 7 nucleotides agree with TRBD1. The CDR3 runs 13 residues. The trim removed 7 bases at V and 7 bases at J, leaving 9 bases unmatched. Germline V lookup: CDR1 MGHDK, CDR2 SYGVNS.

V usage is TRBV5-1 and J usage is TRBJ1-4; no definite D call. Germline CDR1 and CDR2: SGHRS and YFSETQ. V was clipped by 4 bases and J by 8 bases, with 15 bases between them. The CDR3 is 14 residues long. CDR3 bases: TGCGCCAGCAGCCTCGGACCGGCCGGGGAAAAACTGTTTTTT. Its translation is CASSLGPAGEKLFF. Full variable domain (outside the CDR3, taken from reference TRBV5-1 and TRBJ1-4): KAGVTQTPRYLIKTRGQQVTLSCSPISGHRSVSWYQQTPGQGLQFLFEYFSETQRNKGNFPGRFSGRQFSNSRSEMNVSTLELGDSALYLCASSLGPAGEKLFFGSGTQLSVL.

This clone was found once. Since the CDR3 does not end with the conserved phenylalanine or tryptophan, this likely comes from a read error. This rearrangement joins TRBV28 to TRBJ2-2, with TRBD1 matching 7 bases. Germline lookup yields CDR1 MDHEN and CDR2 SYDVKM. There are 15 residues in the CDR3. The CDR3 sequence: CAGKRQGADTGELFL. The CDR3 DNA reads as TGTGCTGGCAAAAGACAGGGCGCAGACACCGGGGAGCTGTTTCTT.

The gene calls are TRBV5-1 and TRBJ2-7, with a possible D match to TRBD1 (6 bases). The CDR3 is made up of 16 amino acids. The V and J ends lost 3 bases and 8 bases respectively, with 24 bases between them. CDR1 SGHRS and CDR2 YFSETQ come from the germline V gene. The CDR3 is CASSSETTGTESQQYF. The CDR3 DNA sequence: TGCGCCAGCAGCTCGGAAACAACAGGGACCGAATCCCAGCAGTACTTC.

The chain is built from TRBV7-9 and TRBJ2-5, with 9 positions matching TRBD1. The V segment lost 4 bases and the J segment 5 bases; nucleotides outside the gene matches: 8. This CDR3 contains 15 residues. Germline assignment: CDR1 SEHNR and CDR2 FQNEAQ (reference sequence). CDR3 loop: CASSSFTGGEETQYF. CDR3 DNA sequence: TGTGCCAGCAGCTCTTTTACAGGGGGCGAGGAGACCCAGTACTTC. Looking up the rest from reference TRBV7-9 and TRBJ2-5 gives the full variable domain: DTGVSQNPRHKITKRGQNVTFRCDPISEHNRLYWYRQTLGQGPEFLTYFQNEAQLEKSRLLSDRFSAERPKGSFSTLEIQRTEQGDSAMYLCASSSFTGGEETQYFGPGTRLLVL.

The rearrangement links TRBV4-3 to TRBJ1-4, with D maybe TRBD1 (5 bases). The V end lost 4 bases, the J end lost 8 bases, and 20 bases lay between the germline ends. Per germline, CDR1 LGHNA and CDR2 YSLEER. This CDR3 has 16 amino acids. The chain's CDR3 is CASSLSWGRGSEKLFF. The CDR3 coding sequence is TGCGCCAGCAGCCTTTCTTGGGGAAGGGGTAGCGAAAAACTGTTTTTT.

J is TRBJ1-2 and V is TRBV19; the D gene is possibly TRBD1 (5 bases). With 8 bases removed from V and 6 bases from J, the gap between germline ends came to 7 bases. The CDR3 runs to 10 residues. Germline CDR1 LNHDA, CDR2 SQIVND (reference sequence). The CDR3 nucleotides are TGTGCCAGTGAAGGGGATGGCTACACCTTC. Protein: CASEGDGYTF.

The chain couples TRBV30 to TRBJ1-5, with D uncertain. Germline V gene lookup returns CDR1 GTSNPN and CDR2 SVGIG (reference sequence). V shed 2 bases and J shed 4 bases, with 18 bases lying between them. The CDR3 runs 16 residues. The CDR3 sequence is CAWSRHPNGVNQPQHF. The CDR3 DNA reads as TGTGCCTGGAGTCGACACCCTAACGGGGTAAATCAGCCCCAGCATTTT.

This chain links TRBV2 with TRBJ2-3, with 11 bases lining up with TRBD2. Germline V gene lookup returns CDR1 SNHLY and CDR2 FYNNEI. The trim removed 4 bases at V and 7 bases at J, leaving 4 bases unmatched. The CDR3 is made up of 14 amino acids. The CDR3 DNA sequence: TGTGCCAGCAGTGCCCTAGCGGGGGGATATACGCAGTATTTT. Translation: CASSALAGGYTQYF.

The chain recombines TRBV5-4 with TRBJ1-3; D gene unclear. Germline V CDR1 and CDR2: SGHNT, YYREEE (reference sequence). The ends were cut back, 0 bases at V and 0 bases at J, with 13 bases in the middle. The CDR3 has 17 amino acids. CDR3 region: CASSLETATSSGNTIYF. DNA for the CDR3: TGTGCCAGCAGCTTGGAGACTGCGACCTCCTCTGGAAACACCATATATTTT. The entire variable domain, with the rest obtained from reference TRBV5-4 and TRBJ1-3, is as follows: ETGVTQSPTHLIKTRGQQVTLRCSSQSGHNTVSWYQQALGQGPQFIFQYYREEENGRGNFPPRFSGLQFPNYSSELNVNALELDDSALYLCASSLETATSSGNTIYFGEGSWLTVV.